One sample yielded the 14 T cell receptor beta chains listed below, sequenced in a study of lymphopenia after photon versus proton radiotherapy. Method: immunoSEQ multiplex PCR; TCRdb's copy keeps in-frame clones and lacks some. The table shows 7,000 to 8,500 clones, with 85% to 95% occurring only once. Sequenced here: peripheral blood, sampled from a patient treated with photon-based radiotherapy. These receptors all come from a woman aged 50 to 65 with cholangiocarcinoma.

The chain has TRBV4-3 and TRBJ1-4; D possibly corresponds to TRBD1 (6 bases). Trimming took off 0 bases at V and 10 bases at J, with 21 bases between the two ends. The CDR3 runs 17 residues. Per the germline V gene, CDR1 is LGHNA and CDR2 is YSLEER. CDR3 nucleotide sequence: TGCGCCAGCAGCCAAGAGAGGGGGGGAGGCCAGTCCGGAAAACTGTTTTTT. Translated, it gives CASSQERGGGQSGKLFF.

This chain's CDR3 is CASRGGTYYGYTF. CDR3 nucleotide sequence: TGTGCCAGCAGGGGGGGCACCTACTATGGCTACACCTTC. The chain joins TRBV6-1 to TRBJ1-2, with a tentative D call TRBD1 (6 bases). The CDR3 length is 13 residues. Germline V gene sequence: CDR1 MNHNS, CDR2 SASEGT. Trimming cost V 6 bases and J 3 bases, with 11 bases left between them.

This sequence joins TRBV6-1 and TRBJ2-3; TRBD2 agrees at 9 bases. The CDR3 contains 15 residues. Germline CDR1 and CDR2: MNHNS and SASEGT. With 6 bases clipped from V and 3 bases from J, the junction kept 7 bases outside the gene matches. The chain's CDR3 is CASSLAGAMTDTQYF. The CDR3 DNA reads as TGTGCCAGCAGCTTAGCGGGGGCCATGACAGATACGCAGTATTTT.

This clone came up once. The chain combines TRBV4-3 with TRBJ2-2; 7 bases are shared with TRBD1. V lost 0 bases, J lost 7 bases, and 5 bases stayed unmatched. The CDR3 loop spans 15 amino acids. CDR1 LGHNA and CDR2 YSLEER come from the germline V gene. Here the CDR3 reads CASSQDTGAGGELFF. In nucleotides, the CDR3 is TGCGCCAGCAGCCAAGATACAGGGGCGGGCGGGGAGCTGTTTTTT.

The chain recombines TRBV7-8 with TRBJ1-5, with 9 positions matching TRBD1. Per the germline V gene, CDR1 is SGHVS and CDR2 is FQNEAQ. After removal of 0 bases from V and 4 bases from J, the junction contained 7 bases not matched to a gene. There are 17 residues in the CDR3. The CDR3 loop reads CASSLAWGQGANQPQHF. For the CDR3, the DNA is TGTGCCAGCAGCTTAGCTTGGGGACAGGGCGCAAATCAGCCCCAGCATTTT.

This clone was detected only once. The V and J genes are TRBV6-5 and TRBJ1-2, with 10 bases fitting TRBD1. The CDR3 has 15 residues. V lost 6 bases to trimming and J lost 4 bases; unmatched junction nucleotides: 8. Germline V CDR1 and CDR2: MNHEY, SVGAGI. The CDR3 DNA reads as TGTGCCAGCAGCACGACAGGGGGCAGTGGCTATGGCTACACCTTC. Amino acids: CASSTTGGSGYGYTF.

The J gene is TRBJ2-5, the V gene TRBV10-2, with D possibly matching TRBD1 (6 bases). Germline CDR1 is WSHSY and CDR2 is SAAADI. The CDR3 sequence is 12 residues long. The ends were cut back, 4 bases at V and 3 bases at J, with 6 bases in the middle. The DNA for the CDR3 is TGCGCCAGCAGTGCAGGGGAAGAGACCCAGTACTTC. This encodes CASSAGEETQYF.

This clone appeared a few times. This chain joins TRBV2 and TRBJ1-2; 7 positions match TRBD1. The trim removed 5 bases at V and 8 bases at J, leaving 8 bases unmatched. The CDR3 sequence is 13 residues long. Germline V CDR1 and CDR2: SNHLY, FYNNEI. The chain's CDR3 is CASSPDRLGGYTF. The DNA for the CDR3 is TGTGCCAGCAGTCCGGACAGGTTAGGGGGCTACACCTTC.

This chain joins TRBV10-3 and TRBJ2-7; D gene unclear. Germline loops: CDR1 ENHRY, CDR2 SYGVKD. The CDR3 is 14 amino acids. Trimming took off 0 bases at V and 2 bases at J, with 8 bases between the two ends. CDR3 bases: TGTGCCATCAGTGAGTCAAATTGGCCCTACGAGCAGTACTTC. Protein: CAISESNWPYEQYF.

This sequence joins TRBV7-2 and TRBJ2-7; the D gene is possibly TRBD1 (5 bases). The CDR3 runs to 15 residues. V lost 7 bases, J lost 0 bases, and 16 bases lay in between. Germline V CDR1 and CDR2: SGHTA, FQGNSA. The CDR3 loop reads CASNLRGSSSYEQYF. Written as DNA, the CDR3 is TGTGCCAGCAACCTTAGGGGCTCGAGCTCCTACGAGCAGTACTTC.

The rearrangement joins TRBV7-9 to TRBJ1-2, with D maybe TRBD1 (5 bases). The CDR3 extends over 14 amino acids. Germline values: CDR1 SEHNR, CDR2 FQNEAQ (reference sequence). V lost 1 base and J 8 bases, leaving 14 bases between the germline ends. The CDR3 sequence: CASSLEASRGGYTF. The CDR3 DNA sequence: TGTGCCAGCAGCTTAGAAGCATCCCGGGGGGGCTACACCTTC.

The chain links TRBV2 to TRBJ1-3, with 8 bases identical to TRBD1. Germline CDR1 SNHLY, CDR2 FYNNEI. This CDR3 contains 18 residues. The V segment lost 6 bases and the J segment 1 base; nucleotides outside the gene matches: 14. For the CDR3, the DNA is TGTGCCAGCAGGCCCGGACAGGGAAAAGGCCTTTCTGGAAACACCATATATTTT. This gives the protein CASRPGQGKGLSGNTIYF.

The chain recombines TRBV6-5 with TRBJ2-5; D unclear. This CDR3 comprises 11 residues. CDR1 and CDR2 (germline): MNHEY, SVGAGI. Deletions cut 4 bases from V and 1 base from J, with 1 base between. CDR3 in DNA: TGTGCCAGCAGTTCCCAAGAGACCCAGTACTTC. Translated, it gives CASSSQETQYF.

V and J are TRBV19 and TRBJ1-5; perhaps TRBD1 as D (5 bases). The length of the CDR3 is 16 residues. Germline CDR1 and CDR2: LNHDA and SQIVND (reference sequence). V gave up 3 bases and J gave up 6 bases, with 18 bases separating them. The CDR3 region has the DNA TGTGCCAGTAGTATGGTACGGGGGAAGGGATTTCAGCCCCAGCATTTT. Its protein product is CASSMVRGKGFQPQHF.